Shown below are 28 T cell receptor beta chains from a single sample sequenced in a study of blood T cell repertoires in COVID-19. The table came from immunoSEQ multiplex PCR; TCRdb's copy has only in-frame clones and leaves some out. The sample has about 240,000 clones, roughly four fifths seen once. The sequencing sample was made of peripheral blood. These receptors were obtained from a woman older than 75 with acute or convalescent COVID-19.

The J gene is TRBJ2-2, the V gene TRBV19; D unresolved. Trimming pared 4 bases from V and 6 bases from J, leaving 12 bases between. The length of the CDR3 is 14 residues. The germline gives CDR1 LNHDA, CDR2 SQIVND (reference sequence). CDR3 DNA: TGTGCCAGTAGTACCACCGATCCGGCCGGGGAGCTGTTTTTT. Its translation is CASSTTDPAGELFF.

CDR3 loop: CASSYSQLGPSQRAGYTF. The CDR3 nucleotides read TGTGCCAGCAGTTACTCCCAACTGGGGCCCAGTCAAAGGGCTGGCTACACCTTC. The genes are TRBV6-7 and TRBJ1-2, with D possibly matching TRBD1 (5 bases). TRBV6-7 has ORF status, its function being uncertain. This CDR3 region has 18 residues. V shed 0 bases and J shed 7 bases, with 24 bases lying between them.

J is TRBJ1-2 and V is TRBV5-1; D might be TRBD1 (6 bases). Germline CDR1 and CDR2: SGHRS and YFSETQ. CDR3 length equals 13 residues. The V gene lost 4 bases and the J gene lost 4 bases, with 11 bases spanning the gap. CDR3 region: CASSTTGSYGYTF. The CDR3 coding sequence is TGCGCCAGCAGCACCACAGGGAGCTATGGCTACACCTTC. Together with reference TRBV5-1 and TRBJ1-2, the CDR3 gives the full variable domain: KAGVTQTPRYLIKTRGQQVTLSCSPISGHRSVSWYQQTPGQGLQFLFEYFSETQRNKGNFPGRFSGRQFSNSRSEMNVSTLELGDSALYLCASSTTGSYGYTFGSGTRLTVV.

DNA of the CDR3: TGTGCCAGCAGTGAAGACAGGGCTGGAAACACCATATATTTT. The encoded protein is CASSEDRAGNTIYF. The chain links TRBV2 to TRBJ1-3; D possibly corresponds to TRBD1 (6 bases). CDR1 and CDR2 from the germline V gene are SNHLY and FYNNEI. The CDR3 covers 14 residues. V lost 1 base and J lost 2, with 6 bases in between.

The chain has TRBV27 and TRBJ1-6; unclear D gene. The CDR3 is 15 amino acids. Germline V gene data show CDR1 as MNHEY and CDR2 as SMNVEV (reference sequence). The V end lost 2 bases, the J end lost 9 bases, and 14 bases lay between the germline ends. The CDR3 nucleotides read TGTGCCAGCAGTTTAAGGCCATCTCTAGGTTCACCCCTCCACTTT. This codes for CASSLRPSLGSPLHF.

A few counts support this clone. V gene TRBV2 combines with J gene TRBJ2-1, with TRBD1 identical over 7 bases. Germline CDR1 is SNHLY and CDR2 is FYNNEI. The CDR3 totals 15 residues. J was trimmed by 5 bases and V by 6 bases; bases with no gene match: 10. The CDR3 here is CASRDRDSYDNEQFF. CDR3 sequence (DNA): TGTGCCAGCAGAGACCGGGACAGTTACGACAATGAGCAGTTCTTC.

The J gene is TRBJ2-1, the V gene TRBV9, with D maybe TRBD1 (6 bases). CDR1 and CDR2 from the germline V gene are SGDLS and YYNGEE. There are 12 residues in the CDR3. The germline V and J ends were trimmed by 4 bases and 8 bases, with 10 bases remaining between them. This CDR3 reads CASSPRGHEQFF. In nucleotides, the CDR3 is TGTGCCAGCAGCCCCAGGGGCCATGAGCAGTTCTTC.

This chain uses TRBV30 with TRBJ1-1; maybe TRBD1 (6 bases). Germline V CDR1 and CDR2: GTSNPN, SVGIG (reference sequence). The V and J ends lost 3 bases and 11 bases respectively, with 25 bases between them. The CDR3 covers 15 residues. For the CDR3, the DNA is TGTGCCTGGAGCGCCTCTGACAGGCATATTTTAGTGGCTTTCTTT. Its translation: CAWSASDRHILVAFF.

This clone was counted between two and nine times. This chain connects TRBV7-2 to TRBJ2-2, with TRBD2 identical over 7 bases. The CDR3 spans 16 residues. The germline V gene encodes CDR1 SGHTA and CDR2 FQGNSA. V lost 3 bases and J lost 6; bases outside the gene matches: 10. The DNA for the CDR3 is TGTGCCAGCAGCTTCCGGACTAGTCGGGCTGCCGGGGAGCTGTTTTTT. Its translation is CASSFRTSRAAGELFF.

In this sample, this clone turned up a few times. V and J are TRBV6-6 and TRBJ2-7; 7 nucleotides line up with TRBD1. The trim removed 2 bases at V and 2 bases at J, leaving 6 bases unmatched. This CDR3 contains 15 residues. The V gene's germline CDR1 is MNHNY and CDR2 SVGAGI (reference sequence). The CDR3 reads CASSYPGQETYEQYF. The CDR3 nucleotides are TGTGCCAGCAGTTACCCCGGACAGGAGACCTACGAGCAGTACTTC.

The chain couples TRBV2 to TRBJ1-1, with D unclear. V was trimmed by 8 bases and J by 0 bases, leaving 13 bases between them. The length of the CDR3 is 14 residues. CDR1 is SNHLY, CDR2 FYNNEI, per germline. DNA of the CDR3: TGTGCCAGCCAGGAATCAGTCATGAACACTGAAGCTTTCTTT. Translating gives CASQESVMNTEAFF.

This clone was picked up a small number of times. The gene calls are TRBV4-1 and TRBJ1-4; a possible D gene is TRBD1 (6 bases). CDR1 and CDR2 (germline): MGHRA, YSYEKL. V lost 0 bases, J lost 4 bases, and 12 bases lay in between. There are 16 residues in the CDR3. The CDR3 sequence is CASSQDFGGYNEKLFF. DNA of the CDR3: TGCGCCAGCAGCCAAGATTTTGGGGGCTATAATGAAAAACTGTTTTTT.

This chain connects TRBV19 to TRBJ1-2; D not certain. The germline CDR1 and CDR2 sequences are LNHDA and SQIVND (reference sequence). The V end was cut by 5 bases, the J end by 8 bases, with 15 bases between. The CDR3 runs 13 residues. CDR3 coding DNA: TGTGCCAGTAGTTACCAGACCCGAGGGGGCTACACCTTC. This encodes CASSYQTRGGYTF.

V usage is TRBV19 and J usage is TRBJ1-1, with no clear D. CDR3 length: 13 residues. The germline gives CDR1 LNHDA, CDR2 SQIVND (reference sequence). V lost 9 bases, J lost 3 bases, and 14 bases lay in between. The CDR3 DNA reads TGTGCCAGCGGCGGGAAGATGGACACTGAAGCTTTCTTT. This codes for CASGGKMDTEAFF.

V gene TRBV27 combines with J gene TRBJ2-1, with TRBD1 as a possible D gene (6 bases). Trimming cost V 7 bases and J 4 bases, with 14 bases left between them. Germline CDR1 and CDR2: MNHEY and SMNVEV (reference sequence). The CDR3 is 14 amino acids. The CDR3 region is CASKARDIYNEQFF. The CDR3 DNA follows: TGTGCCAGCAAAGCCCGGGACATATACAATGAGCAGTTCTTC.

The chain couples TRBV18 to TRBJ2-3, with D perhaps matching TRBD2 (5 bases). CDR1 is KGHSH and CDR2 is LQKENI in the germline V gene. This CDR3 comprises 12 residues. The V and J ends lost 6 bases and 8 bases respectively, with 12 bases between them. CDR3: CASSHPAGTQYF. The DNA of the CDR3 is TGTGCCAGCTCCCACCCCGCGGGTACGCAGTATTTT.

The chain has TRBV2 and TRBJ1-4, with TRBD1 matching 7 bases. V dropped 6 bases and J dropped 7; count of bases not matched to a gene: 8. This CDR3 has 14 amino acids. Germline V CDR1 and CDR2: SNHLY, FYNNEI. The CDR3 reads CASSLTGEVEKLFF. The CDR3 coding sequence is TGTGCCAGCAGCCTAACAGGGGAAGTTGAAAAACTGTTTTTT.

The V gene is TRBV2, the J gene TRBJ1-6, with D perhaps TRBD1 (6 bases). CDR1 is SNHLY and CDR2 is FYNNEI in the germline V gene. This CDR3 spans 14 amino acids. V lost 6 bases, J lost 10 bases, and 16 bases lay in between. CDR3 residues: CASRDTGYGSPLHF. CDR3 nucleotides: TGTGCCAGCAGGGACACAGGGTACGGCTCACCCCTCCACTTT.

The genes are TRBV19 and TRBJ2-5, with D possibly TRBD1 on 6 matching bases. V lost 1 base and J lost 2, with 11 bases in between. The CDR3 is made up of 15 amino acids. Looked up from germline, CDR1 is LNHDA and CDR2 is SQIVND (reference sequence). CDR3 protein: CASSIGTGRQETQYF. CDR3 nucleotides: TGTGCCAGTAGTATAGGAACAGGGCGGCAAGAGACCCAGTACTTC.

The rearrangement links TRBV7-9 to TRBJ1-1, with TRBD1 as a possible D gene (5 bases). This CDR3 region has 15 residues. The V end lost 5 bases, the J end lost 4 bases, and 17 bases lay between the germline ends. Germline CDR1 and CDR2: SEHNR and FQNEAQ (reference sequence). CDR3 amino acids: CASSLPGGGSTEAFF. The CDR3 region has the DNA TGTGCCAGCAGCCTCCCCGGGGGGGGTAGCACTGAAGCTTTCTTT.

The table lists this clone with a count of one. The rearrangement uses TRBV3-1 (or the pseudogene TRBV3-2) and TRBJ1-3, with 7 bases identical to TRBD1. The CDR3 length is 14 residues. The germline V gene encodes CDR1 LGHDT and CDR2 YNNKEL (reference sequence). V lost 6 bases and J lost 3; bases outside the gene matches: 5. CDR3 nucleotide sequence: TGTGCCAGCAGTCCGACAGGGAATGGAAACACCATATATTTT. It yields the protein CASSPTGNGNTIYF.

The DNA for the CDR3 is TGTGCCAGTAGTATAGAGGCAGGTCCTGCAGGGGCCAAAAACATTCAGTACTTC. This gives the protein CASSIEAGPAGAKNIQYF. The rearrangement joins TRBV19 to TRBJ2-4; D may be TRBD1 (5 bases). Germline lookup yields CDR1 LNHDA and CDR2 SQIVND (reference sequence). CDR3 size: 18 residues. The V gene lost 0 bases and the J gene lost 1 base, with 16 bases spanning the gap.

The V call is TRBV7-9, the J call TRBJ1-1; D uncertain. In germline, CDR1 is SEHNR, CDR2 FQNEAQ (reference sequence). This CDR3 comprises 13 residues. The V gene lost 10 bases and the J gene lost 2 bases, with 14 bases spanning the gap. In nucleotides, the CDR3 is TGTGCCACCTCGGTGGACTTTAACACTGAAGCTTTCTTT. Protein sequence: CATSVDFNTEAFF.

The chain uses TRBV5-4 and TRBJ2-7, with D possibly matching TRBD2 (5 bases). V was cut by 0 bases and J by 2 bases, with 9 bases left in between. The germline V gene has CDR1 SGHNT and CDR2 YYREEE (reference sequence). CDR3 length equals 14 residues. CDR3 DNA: TGTGCCAGCAGCTTGGTAGGGAGCGCCTACGAGCAGTACTTC. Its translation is CASSLVGSAYEQYF.

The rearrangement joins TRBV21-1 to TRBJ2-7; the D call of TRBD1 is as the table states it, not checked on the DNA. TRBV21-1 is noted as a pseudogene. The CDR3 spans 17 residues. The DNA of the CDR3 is TGTGCCAGCAGCAAAGGCAGGGACAGGGGAATCTTGGACGAGCAGTACTTC. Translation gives CASSKGRDRGILDEQYF.

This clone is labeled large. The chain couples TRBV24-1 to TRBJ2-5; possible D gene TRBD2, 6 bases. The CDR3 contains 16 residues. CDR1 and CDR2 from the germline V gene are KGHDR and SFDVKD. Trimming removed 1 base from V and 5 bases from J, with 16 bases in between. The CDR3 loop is CATSDFQEGFSETQYF. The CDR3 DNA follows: TGTGCCACCAGTGATTTTCAGGAGGGGTTCTCGGAGACCCAGTACTTC.

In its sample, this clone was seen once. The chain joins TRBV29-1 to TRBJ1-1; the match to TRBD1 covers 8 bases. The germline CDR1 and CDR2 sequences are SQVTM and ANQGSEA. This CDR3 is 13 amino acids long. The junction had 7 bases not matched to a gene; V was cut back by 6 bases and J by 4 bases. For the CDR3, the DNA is TGCAGCGTCCAGACAGGGGAGGGCACTGAAGCTTTCTTT. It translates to CSVQTGEGTEAFF. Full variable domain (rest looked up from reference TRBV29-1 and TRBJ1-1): SAVISQKPSRDICQRGTSLTIQCQVDSQVTMMFWYRQQPGQSLTLIATANQGSEATYESGFVIDKFPISRPNLTFSTLTVSNMSPEDSSIYLCSVQTGEGTEAFFGQGTRLTVV.

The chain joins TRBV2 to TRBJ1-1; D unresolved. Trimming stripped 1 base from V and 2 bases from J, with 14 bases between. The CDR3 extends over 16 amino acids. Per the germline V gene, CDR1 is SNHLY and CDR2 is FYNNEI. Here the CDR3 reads CASSEVDLGANTEAFF. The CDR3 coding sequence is TGTGCCAGCAGTGAAGTGGATTTGGGCGCCAACACTGAAGCTTTCTTT.